The clone carrying this T cell receptor beta chain has only a few counts. Its matching antigen is unknown. The data stem from a study of cytomegalovirus exposure and HLA in healthy donors. Study observations and caveats: The study found most TCR sequences rare, yet found some public TCRs in many donors. Reportedly, cytomegalovirus status was diagnosed with high sensitivity and specificity.

Clones were read by immunoSEQ multiplex PCR, and TCRdb kept only the in-frame ones, dropping some. The sample includes 100,000 to 150,000 clones, around 94% seen only once; the top ten take more than 0.9%. Germline V lookup: CDR1 KGHSH, CDR2 LQKENI. The CDR3 runs to 13 residues. Trimming cost V 0 bases and J 7 bases, with 6 bases left between them. The approximately 120-subject validation cohort, separate from the roughly 700-subject first cohort, included the donors. This chain links TRBV18 with TRBJ1-4, with D uncertain. The receptor was isolated from a woman aged 18 to 35 in good health and CMV-seronegative. The specimen sequenced was PBMCs. The CDR3 DNA is TGTGCCAGCTCACCACCCCTCGGTGAAAAACTGTTTTTT. Amino acid sequence: CASSPPLGEKLFF.